This T cell receptor beta chain was retrieved from a study of CD8 T cells in Susac syndrome. The CDR3 is 11 residues long. Per germline, CDR1 ENHRY and CDR2 SYGVKD. V lost 2 bases and J 5 bases, leaving 3 bases between the germline ends. TCR beta from blood CD8+ and CD4+ T cells was sequenced. The multiple sclerosis controls were treatment-naive patients, and their relapsing-remitting disease was stable or active. The authors reverse transcribed about 0.5 to 1 ug RNA with random hexamers. One entry per CDR3 protein, called by TCRdb with MiXCR from the immunoSEQ multiplex PCR reads. Found here are about 200,000 distinct CDR3 sequences, nearly 95% of them singletons; the top ten hold roughly 0.094%.

The gene calls are TRBV10-3 and TRBJ2-5, with unresolved D. The sequence derives from a human donor with multiple sclerosis. Sequenced input: CD4+ T cells from PBMCs. The CDR3, as DNA: TGTGCCATCAGTGAGACCGAGACCCAGTACTTC. This sequence encodes CAISETETQYF.